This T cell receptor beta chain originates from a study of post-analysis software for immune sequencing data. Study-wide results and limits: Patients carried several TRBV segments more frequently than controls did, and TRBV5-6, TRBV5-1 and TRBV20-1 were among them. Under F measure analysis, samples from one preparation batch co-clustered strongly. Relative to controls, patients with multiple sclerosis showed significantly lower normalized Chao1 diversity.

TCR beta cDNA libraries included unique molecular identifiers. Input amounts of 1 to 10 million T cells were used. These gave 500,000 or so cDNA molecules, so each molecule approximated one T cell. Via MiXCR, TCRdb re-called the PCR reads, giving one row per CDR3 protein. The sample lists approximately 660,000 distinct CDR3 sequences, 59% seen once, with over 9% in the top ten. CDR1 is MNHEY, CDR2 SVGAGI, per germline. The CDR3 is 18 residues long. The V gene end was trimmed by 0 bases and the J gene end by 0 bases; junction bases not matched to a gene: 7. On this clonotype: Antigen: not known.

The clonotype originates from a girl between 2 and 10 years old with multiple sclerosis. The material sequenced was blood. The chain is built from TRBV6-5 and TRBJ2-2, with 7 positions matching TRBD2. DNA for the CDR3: TGTGCCAGCAGTTACTCCTACGGGAGGCCTTCGAACACCGGGGAGCTGTTTTTT. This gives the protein CASSYSYGRPSNTGELFF.